Listed here are 20 T cell receptor beta chains from one sample, sequenced in a study of cytomegalovirus exposure and HLA in healthy donors. 13 Jbeta primers and 60 Vbeta primers were used for the PCR. Generated by immunoSEQ multiplex PCR, the TCRdb table keeps only in-frame clones and is missing some. The top ten clones hold more than 0.85% of a sample with about 140,000 clones, 65% to 85% of them seen once. Material: PBMCs. The source is a man aged 18 to 29 in good health and CMV-seronegative.

J is TRBJ2-7 and V is TRBV30; maybe TRBD1 (5 bases). V was cut by 0 bases and J by 3 bases, with 12 bases left in between. This CDR3 contains 14 residues. Germline V gene lookup returns CDR1 GTSNPN and CDR2 SVGIG (reference sequence). CDR3: CAWSVDQGYYEQYF. The CDR3 region has the DNA TGTGCCTGGAGTGTAGACCAGGGTTACTACGAGCAGTACTTC.

For the CDR3, the DNA is TGTGCCTTCACCCGGGGACAAGCCTATGGCTACACCTTC. Translating gives CAFTRGQAYGYTF. V and J are TRBV30 and TRBJ1-2; possible D gene TRBD1, 6 bases. The length of the CDR3 is 13 residues. The V gene's germline CDR1 is GTSNPN and CDR2 SVGIG (reference sequence). V lost 7 bases and J lost 4, with 16 bases in between.

The chain links TRBV10-3 to TRBJ1-2, with a weak D call TRBD1 (6 bases). V lost 0 bases, J lost 8 bases, and 10 bases lay in between. The CDR3 loop spans 13 amino acids. The V gene's germline CDR1 is ENHRY and CDR2 SYGVKD. CDR3 bases: TGTGCCATCAGTGAGTCGAGCAGGGGCGGCTACACCTTC. It is translated as CAISESSRGGYTF.

This clone is a singleton in its sample. The chain combines TRBV5-1 with TRBJ2-1; 10 bases agree with TRBD1. J was trimmed by 9 bases and V by 4 bases; bases with no gene match: 13. The CDR3 is 16 amino acids. In germline, CDR1 is SGHRS, CDR2 YFSETQ. The CDR3 protein is CASSPISGQGNGEQFF. In nucleotides, the CDR3 is TGCGCCAGCAGCCCCATATCGGGACAGGGGAACGGTGAGCAGTTCTTC.

The chain combines TRBV7-2 with TRBJ1-4, with TRBD1 matching over 7 bases. This CDR3 has 15 residues. V trimming: 2 bases; J trimming: 7 bases; junction bases outside the gene matches: 7. The germline V gene encodes CDR1 SGHTA and CDR2 FQGNSA. CDR3: CASSLQGVVGEKLFF. The CDR3 DNA reads as TGTGCCAGCAGCTTACAGGGGGTAGTAGGTGAAAAACTGTTTTTT.

This rearrangement joins TRBV5-5 to TRBJ1-2; tentative D call: TRBD1 (5 bases). The V end lost 3 bases, the J end lost 8 bases, and 17 bases lay between the germline ends. The CDR3 runs 14 residues. The germline V gene has CDR1 SGHKS and CDR2 YYEKEE (reference sequence). The CDR3: CASSSLWGDEGYTF. In DNA form, the CDR3 reads TGTGCCAGCAGCTCGTTGTGGGGGGATGAGGGCTACACCTTC.

The chain recombines TRBV15 with TRBJ2-3; weak D call: TRBD2 (5 bases). CDR1 is LNHNV, CDR2 YYDKDF, per germline (reference sequence). This CDR3 is 15 amino acids long. The ends were cut back, 7 bases at V and 3 bases at J, with 17 bases in the middle. CDR3: CATTDDAGVTDTQYF. The CDR3 DNA follows: TGTGCCACCACCGACGACGCGGGCGTGACAGATACGCAGTATTTT.

CDR3 sequence reads: CASSPGPQETQYF. CDR3 sequence (DNA): TGTGCCAGCAGCCCAGGGCCGCAAGAGACCCAGTACTTC. V usage is TRBV7-2 and J usage is TRBJ2-5, with a weak D call TRBD1 (5 bases). Germline lookup yields CDR1 SGHTA and CDR2 FQGNSA. The ends were cut back, 5 bases at V and 2 bases at J, with 9 bases in the middle. CDR3 size: 13 residues.

CDR3 bases: TGTGCCAGCGCTACCCAAGAGACCCAGTACTTC. The encoded protein is CASATQETQYF. The chain recombines TRBV18 with TRBJ2-5; no definite D call. The CDR3 totals 11 residues. V shed 8 bases and J shed 1 base, with 5 bases lying between them. Germline CDR1 is KGHSH and CDR2 is LQKENI.

V and J are TRBV18 and TRBJ2-3, with 7 bases aligning to TRBD2. Losses at the gene ends were 3 bases for V and 1 base for J; bases not matched to a gene: 13. Per germline, CDR1 KGHSH and CDR2 LQKENI. The CDR3 extends over 18 amino acids. In nucleotides, the CDR3 is TGTGCCAGCTCACCCTTGGCCTTGGGAGGGATCGGCACAGATACGCAGTATTTT. Translating gives CASSPLALGGIGTDTQYF.

This chain links TRBV7-9 with TRBJ1-2; no clear D. V lost 5 bases to trimming and J lost 4 bases, with 11 bases between them. Germline V CDR1 and CDR2: SEHNR, FQNEAQ (reference sequence). CDR3 size: 13 residues. The chain's CDR3 is CASSADNPYGYTF. Here the CDR3 DNA reads TGTGCCAGCAGCGCCGACAATCCCTATGGCTACACCTTC.

This chain links TRBV9 with TRBJ2-7; D may be TRBD1 (6 bases). The CDR3 loop spans 15 amino acids. Germline V CDR1 and CDR2: SGDLS, YYNGEE. V was shortened by 0 bases and J by 7 bases, with 17 bases between the two germline ends. CDR3 sequence: CASSVGQAAGKEQYF. In DNA form, the CDR3 reads TGTGCCAGCAGCGTAGGACAGGCGGCTGGGAAAGAGCAGTACTTC.

This clone was detected only once. The gene calls are TRBV15 and TRBJ1-2, with TRBD1 as a possible D gene (6 bases). The CDR3 is 16 residues long. The V and J ends lost 2 bases and 2 bases respectively, with 15 bases between them. Per germline, CDR1 LNHNV and CDR2 YYDKDF (reference sequence). CDR3 DNA: TGTGCCACCAGCAGAATTGGACAGACAGACAACTATGGCTACACCTTC. As protein: CATSRIGQTDNYGYTF.

This rearrangement joins TRBV11-2 to TRBJ1-2, with TRBD1 identical over 9 bases. V trimming: 1 base; J trimming: 7 bases; junction bases outside the gene matches: 7. This CDR3 is built from 15 residues. CDR1 is SGHAT, CDR2 FQNNGV, per germline. The CDR3 DNA follows: TGTGCCAGCAGCTTAGCCATGGGACAGGGAAGTGGCTACACCTTC. Protein: CASSLAMGQGSGYTF.

The chain links TRBV7-2 to TRBJ2-3, with 9 bases fitting TRBD2. With V trimmed by 4 bases and J by 3 bases, 11 bases remained unmatched. Germline V CDR1 and CDR2: SGHTA, FQGNSA. There are 17 residues in the CDR3. This CDR3 is CASSYLGGGGGTDTQYF. Written as DNA, the CDR3 is TGTGCCAGCAGCTACTTGGGCGGGGGGGGAGGGACAGATACGCAGTATTTT.

The rearrangement joins TRBV9 to TRBJ2-2; 8 bases are a match to TRBD1. Germline CDR1 and CDR2: SGDLS and YYNGEE. The CDR3 covers 16 residues. Losses at the gene ends were 3 bases for V and 1 base for J; bases not matched to a gene: 5. The CDR3 protein is CASSARQGKNTGELFF. Here the CDR3 DNA reads TGTGCCAGCAGCGCCCGACAGGGGAAGAACACCGGGGAGCTGTTTTTT.

The chain employs TRBV30 and TRBJ1-1, with 7 bases fitting TRBD1. Trimming cost V 5 bases and J 4 bases; bases outside gene matches: 4. This CDR3 spans 12 amino acids. Looked up from germline, CDR1 is GTSNPN and CDR2 is SVGIG (reference sequence). CDR3 loop: CAWGQDLTEAFF. In DNA form, the CDR3 reads TGTGCCTGGGGACAGGACCTCACTGAAGCTTTCTTT.

The chain combines TRBV11-2 with TRBJ2-3; D may be TRBD1 (5 bases). V gave up 3 bases and J gave up 1 base, with 8 bases separating them. Germline CDR1 SGHAT, CDR2 FQNNGV. This CDR3 comprises 14 residues. The CDR3 reads CASSLSGRTDTQYF. CDR3 bases: TGTGCCAGCAGCTTGTCAGGGCGCACAGATACGCAGTATTTT.

The chain recombines TRBV7-8 with TRBJ2-7; D uncertain. The CDR3 covers 16 residues. Germline CDR1 SGHVS, CDR2 FQNEAQ. Trimming cost V 5 bases and J 2 bases, with 19 bases left between them. Here the CDR3 reads CASSPPTAAGPYEQYF. In DNA, the CDR3 is TGTGCCAGCAGCCCCCCCACGGCTGCAGGTCCCTACGAGCAGTACTTC.

The chain is built from TRBV7-9 and TRBJ1-1; 11 bases are shared with TRBD1. V lost 5 bases to trimming and J lost 0 bases; unmatched junction nucleotides: 5. The germline V gene encodes CDR1 SEHNR and CDR2 FQNEAQ (reference sequence). This CDR3 has 16 residues. The CDR3 DNA follows: TGTGCCAGCAGCCCGGGACAGGGGGGGATGAACACTGAAGCTTTCTTT. Translating it yields CASSPGQGGMNTEAFF.